This T cell receptor beta chain is from a study of breast tumors, draining lymph nodes, adjacent tissues. Breast cancer patients provided tissue from their axillary draining lymph nodes. TCRdb itself ran the multiplex PCR reads through MiXCR, one entry per CDR3 protein. The table lists approximately 230,000 distinct CDR3 sequences, under 40% of them singletons. With 0 bases removed from V and 19 bases from J, the gap between germline ends came to 20 bases. The CDR3 runs to 14 residues. CDR1 SGDLS and CDR2 YYNGEE come from the germline V gene. Study results and limitations: Most tumor T cells seemingly derive from lymph node, then expand in tumor.

Comment on this clonotype: The target antigen is unknown.

Sample: axillary lymph node tissue. The rearrangement joins TRBV9 to TRBJ1-6; D gene uncertain. This clonotype was obtained from a female donor with breast cancer. Some clones in this sample may be carry-over from other donors' samples. CDR3 residues: CASSVEEGGVRLHF. As DNA, the CDR3 is TGTGCCAGCAGCGTAGAAGAGGGAGGAGTACGGCTACACTTT.